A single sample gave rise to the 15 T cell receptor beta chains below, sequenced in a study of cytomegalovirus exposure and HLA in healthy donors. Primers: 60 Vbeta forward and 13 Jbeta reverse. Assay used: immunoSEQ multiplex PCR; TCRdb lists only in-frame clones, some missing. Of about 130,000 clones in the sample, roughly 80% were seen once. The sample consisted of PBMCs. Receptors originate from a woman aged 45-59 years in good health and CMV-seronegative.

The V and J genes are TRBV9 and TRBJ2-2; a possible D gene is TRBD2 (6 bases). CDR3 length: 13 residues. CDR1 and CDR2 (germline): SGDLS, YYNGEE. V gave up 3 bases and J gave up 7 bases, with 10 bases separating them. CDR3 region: CASSGGVDGELFF. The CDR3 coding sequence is TGTGCCAGCAGCGGGGGGGTTGACGGGGAGCTGTTTTTT.

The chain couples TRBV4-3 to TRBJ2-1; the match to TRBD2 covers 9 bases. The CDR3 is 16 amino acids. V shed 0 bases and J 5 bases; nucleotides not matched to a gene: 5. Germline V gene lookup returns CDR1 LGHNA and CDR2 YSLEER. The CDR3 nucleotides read TGCGCCAGCAGCCAAGATTGGCTAGCGGGAAACAATGAGCAGTTCTTC. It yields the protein CASSQDWLAGNNEQFF.

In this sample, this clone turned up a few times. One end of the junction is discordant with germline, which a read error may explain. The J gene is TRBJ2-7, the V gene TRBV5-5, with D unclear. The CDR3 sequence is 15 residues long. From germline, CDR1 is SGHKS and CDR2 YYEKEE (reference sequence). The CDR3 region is CTSSLDEAADYEQYF. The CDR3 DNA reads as TGTACCAGCAGCTTGGATGAGGCGGCGGACTACGAGCAGTACTTC. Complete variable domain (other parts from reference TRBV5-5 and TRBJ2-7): DAGVTQSPTHLIKTRGQQVTLRCSPISGHKSVSWYQQVLGQGPQFIFQYYEKEERGRGNFPDRFSARQFPNYSSELNVNALLLGDSALYLCTSSLDEAADYEQYFGPGTRLTVT.

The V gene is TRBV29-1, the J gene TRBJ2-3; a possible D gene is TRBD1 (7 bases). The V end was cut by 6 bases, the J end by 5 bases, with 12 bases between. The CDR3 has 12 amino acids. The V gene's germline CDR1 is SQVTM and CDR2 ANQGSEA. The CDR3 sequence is CSVDQGGDTQYF. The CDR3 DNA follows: TGCAGCGTCGACCAGGGGGGAGATACGCAGTATTTT.

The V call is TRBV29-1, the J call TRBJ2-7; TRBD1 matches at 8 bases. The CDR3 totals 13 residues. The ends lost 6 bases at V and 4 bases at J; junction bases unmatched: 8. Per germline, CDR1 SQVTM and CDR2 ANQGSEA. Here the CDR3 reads CSVKQGGAYEQYF. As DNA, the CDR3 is TGCAGCGTCAAACAGGGGGGCGCTTACGAGCAGTACTTC.

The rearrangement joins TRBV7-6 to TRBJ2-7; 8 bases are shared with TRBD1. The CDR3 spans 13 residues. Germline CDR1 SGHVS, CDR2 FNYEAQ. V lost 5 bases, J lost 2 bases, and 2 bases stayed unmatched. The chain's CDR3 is CASSLQGAYEQYF. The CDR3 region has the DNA TGTGCCAGCAGCCTACAGGGGGCCTACGAGCAGTACTTC.

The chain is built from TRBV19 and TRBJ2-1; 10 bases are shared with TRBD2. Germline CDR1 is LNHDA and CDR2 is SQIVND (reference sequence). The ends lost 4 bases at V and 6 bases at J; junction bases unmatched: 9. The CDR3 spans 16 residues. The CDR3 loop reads CASSTQPGLARNEQFF. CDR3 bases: TGTGCCAGTAGTACGCAGCCGGGACTAGCGCGCAATGAGCAGTTCTTC.

The CDR3 loop is CASSQETGTNTGELFF. CDR3 coding DNA: TGCGCCAGCAGCCAAGAAACAGGGACAAACACCGGGGAGCTGTTTTTT. V usage is TRBV4-3 and J usage is TRBJ2-2, with D maybe TRBD1 (6 bases). The CDR3 extends over 16 amino acids. Germline V gives CDR1 LGHNA, CDR2 YSLEER. Trimming removed 0 bases from V and 2 bases from J, with 10 bases in between.

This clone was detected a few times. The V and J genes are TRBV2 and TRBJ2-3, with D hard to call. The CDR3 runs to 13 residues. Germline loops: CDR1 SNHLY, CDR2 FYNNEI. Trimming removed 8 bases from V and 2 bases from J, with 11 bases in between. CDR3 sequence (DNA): TGTGCCAGCCCTGCCGGGTTCACAGATACGCAGTATTTT. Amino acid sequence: CASPAGFTDTQYF.

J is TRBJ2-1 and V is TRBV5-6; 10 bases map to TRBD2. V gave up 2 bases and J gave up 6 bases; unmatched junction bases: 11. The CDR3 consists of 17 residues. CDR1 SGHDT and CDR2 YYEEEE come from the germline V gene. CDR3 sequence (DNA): TGTGCCAGCAGCTTTCTCCCGAGCGGGAGGGCGGGCAATGAGCAGTTCTTC. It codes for CASSFLPSGRAGNEQFF.

The CDR3 protein is CASSFYAGGSYEQYF. CDR3 DNA sequence: TGTGCCAGCAGTTTTTACGCGGGAGGTAGCTACGAGCAGTACTTC. The chain has TRBV28 and TRBJ2-7; 8 nucleotides agree with TRBD2. This CDR3 spans 15 amino acids. In germline, CDR1 is MDHEN, CDR2 SYDVKM. Germline trimming cut 3 bases from V and 3 bases from J; bases unmatched to any gene: 7.

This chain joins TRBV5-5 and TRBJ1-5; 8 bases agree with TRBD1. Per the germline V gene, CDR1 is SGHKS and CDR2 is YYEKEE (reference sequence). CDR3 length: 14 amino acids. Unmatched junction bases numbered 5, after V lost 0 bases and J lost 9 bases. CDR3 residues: CASSLDRGYLPQHF. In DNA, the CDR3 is TGTGCCAGCAGCTTGGACAGGGGGTATTTGCCCCAGCATTTT.

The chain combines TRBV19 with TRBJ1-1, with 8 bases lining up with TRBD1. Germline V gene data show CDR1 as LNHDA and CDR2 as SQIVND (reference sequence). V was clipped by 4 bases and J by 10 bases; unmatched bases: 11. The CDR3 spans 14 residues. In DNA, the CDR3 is TGTGCCAGTAGTACCGGAGGGACAGGCGGGCGAGCTTTCTTT. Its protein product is CASSTGGTGGRAFF.

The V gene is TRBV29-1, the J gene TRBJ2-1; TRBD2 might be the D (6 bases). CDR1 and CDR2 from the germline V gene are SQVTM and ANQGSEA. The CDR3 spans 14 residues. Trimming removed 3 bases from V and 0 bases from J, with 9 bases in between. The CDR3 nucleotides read TGCAGCGTTGAGGGGGGTATCTCCTACAATGAGCAGTTCTTC. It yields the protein CSVEGGISYNEQFF.

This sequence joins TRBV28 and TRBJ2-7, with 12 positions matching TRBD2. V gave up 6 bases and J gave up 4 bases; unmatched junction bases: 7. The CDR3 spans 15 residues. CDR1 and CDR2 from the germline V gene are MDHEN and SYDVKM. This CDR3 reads CASRMTSGGRYEQYF. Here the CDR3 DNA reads TGTGCCAGCAGAATGACTAGCGGGGGCCGGTACGAGCAGTACTTC.